Below, 20 T cell receptor beta chains from the same sample are listed, as sequenced in a study of CD8+CD57+ T cells in acquired aplastic anemia. Selection for sequencing was limited to patients who had shown CD8+CD57+ cell expansion by flow cytometry. Genomic DNA acted as the template from which TCR beta VDJ combination and CDR3 sequence profiling were carried out. TCRdb reprocessed the reads via MiXCR and lists one record per CDR3 protein. The sample carries 250,000 to 350,000 distinct CDR3 sequences, 56% recorded once. Source material: sorted CD4+, CD8+, or CD8+CD57+ T cells (not recorded which) from PBMCs. These receptors all stem from a human donor with aplastic anemia.

As for this clonotype: A much larger clone sits a single nucleotide away, making a read error possible. CDR3 sequence (DNA): TGCAGCGCCGAGCGGGACCCGCAGTCCTTC. Its translation is CSAERDPQSF. This chain links TRBV29-1 with TRBJ2-1, with 7 bases fitting TRBD2. Germline CDR1 and CDR2: SQVTM and ANQGSEA. This CDR3 is built from 10 residues.

Only a few counts were recorded for this clonotype. The genes are TRBV11-2 and TRBJ2-3; D ambiguous. Trimming took off 0 bases at V and 1 base at J, with 11 bases between the two ends. The CDR3 has 16 residues. Germline V gives CDR1 SGHAT, CDR2 FQNNGV. The DNA of the CDR3 is TGTGCCAGCAGCTTAGAGGGGTGGGCGGGCACAGATACGCAGTATTTT. Amino acid sequence: CASSLEGWAGTDTQYF.

The rearrangement uses TRBV7-3 and TRBJ2-3; D remains ambiguous. The CDR3 spans 16 residues. The ends were cut back, 5 bases at V and 3 bases at J, with 18 bases in the middle. CDR1 is SGHTA, CDR2 FQGTGA, per germline. The CDR3 DNA sequence: TGTGCCAGCAGCGGTCTAGGGCCCCTTTTTACAGATACGCAGTATTTT. Translated: CASSGLGPLFTDTQYF.

This clonotype came up many times. This sequence joins TRBV3-1 and TRBJ2-7, with TRBD2 as a possible D gene (5 bases). The germline V gene encodes CDR1 LGHDT and CDR2 YNNKEL (reference sequence). The CDR3 length is 14 residues. Trimming removed 1 base from V and 5 bases from J, with 12 bases in between. The CDR3: CASSQGGATHEQYF. The CDR3 region has the DNA TGTGCCAGCAGCCAAGGGGGAGCTACTCACGAGCAGTACTTC.

The chain couples TRBV6-2 or TRBV6-3 to TRBJ2-7, with TRBD2 matching over 10 bases. Germline V gene sequence: CDR1 MNHEY, CDR2 SVGEGT. The CDR3 is 14 amino acids. The trim removed 5 bases at V and 3 bases at J, leaving 4 bases unmatched. CDR3 in amino acids: CASSPLAGNYEQYF. In nucleotides, the CDR3 is TGTGCCAGCAGTCCACTAGCGGGAAACTACGAGCAGTACTTC.

This clonotype turned up a few times. The gene calls are TRBV10-3 and TRBJ2-7, with 7 bases that match TRBD1. The germline V gene encodes CDR1 ENHRY and CDR2 SYGVKD. Trimming at V came to 8 bases and at J to 7 bases, leaving 5 bases not matched to a gene. This CDR3 has 11 amino acids. In DNA form, the CDR3 reads TGTGCCATCGGGACAGTTAAAGAGCAGTACTTC. Its translation is CAIGTVKEQYF.

This clonotype appeared many times. The chain couples TRBV7-6 to TRBJ2-5; no clear D gene. The CDR3 length is 13 residues. V lost 5 bases and J lost 1, with 8 bases in between. CDR1 and CDR2 (germline): SGHVS, FNYEAQ. CDR3 region: CASSEAFQETQYF. The CDR3 region has the DNA TGTGCCAGCAGCGAGGCATTCCAAGAGACCCAGTACTTC.

The rearrangement links TRBV3-1 to TRBJ2-7, with 9 nucleotides matching TRBD2. The CDR3 extends over 14 amino acids. With V trimmed by 0 bases and J by 11 bases, 8 bases remained unmatched. The germline V gene encodes CDR1 LGHDT and CDR2 YNNKEL (reference sequence). This CDR3 is CASSQEASGAPKYF. The CDR3 nucleotides are TGTGCCAGCAGCCAAGAGGCTAGCGGGGCCCCTAAGTACTTC.

The rearrangement links TRBV4-1 to TRBJ1-6; D might be TRBD1 (5 bases). V lost 0 bases, J lost 10 bases, and 19 bases lay in between. CDR1 and CDR2 from the germline V gene are MGHRA and YSYEKL. The CDR3 is 17 residues long. The CDR3 coding sequence is TGCGCCAGCAGCCAAGACGTGGGCCGCAGGGTGGACTCACCCCTCCACTTT. Amino acid sequence: CASSQDVGRRVDSPLHF.

In this sample, this clonotype turned up many times. The chain joins TRBV11-3 to TRBJ2-1, with D perhaps TRBD2 (7 bases). This CDR3 region has 16 residues. V was clipped by 4 bases and J by 2 bases, with 15 bases between them. The germline V gene encodes CDR1 SGHNT and CDR2 YENEEA. The CDR3 DNA reads as TGTGCCAGCAGCTCCGGGGGGCCGTCGCCCTACAATGAGCAGTTCTTC. Translating it yields CASSSGGPSPYNEQFF.

The chain recombines TRBV5-1 with TRBJ2-3; 13 bases map to TRBD2. V lost 4 bases and J lost 8; bases outside the gene matches: 4. The length of the CDR3 is 14 residues. Looked up from germline, CDR1 is SGHRS and CDR2 is YFSETQ. The CDR3 loop reads CASSPGTSGVTQYF. In DNA form, the CDR3 reads TGCGCCAGCAGCCCAGGGACTAGCGGGGTTACGCAGTATTTT. Full variable domain (remainder filled in from reference TRBV5-1 and TRBJ2-3): KAGVTQTPRYLIKTRGQQVTLSCSPISGHRSVSWYQQTPGQGLQFLFEYFSETQRNKGNFPGRFSGRQFSNSRSEMNVSTLELGDSALYLCASSPGTSGVTQYFGPGTRLTVL.

This clonotype was seen more than once but under ten times. The genes are TRBV29-1 and TRBJ1-2; 8 positions match TRBD1. Germline CDR1 SQVTM, CDR2 ANQGSEA. The CDR3 length is 13 residues. V lost 7 bases, J lost 6 bases, and 10 bases stayed unmatched. The CDR3 region has the DNA TGCAGCGCGCTACGGACAGGGACTCATGGCTACACCTTC. It yields the protein CSALRTGTHGYTF.

This clonotype was picked up one time. V and J are TRBV5-8 and TRBJ1-1; D gene ambiguous. The CDR3 loop spans 15 amino acids. Germline values: CDR1 SGHTS, CDR2 YDEGEE. Between the trimmed V and J ends, which lost 5 bases and 0 bases, there was a span of 14 bases. Here the CDR3 DNA reads TGTGCCAGCAGTTTTTATAATCTCATGAACACTGAAGCTTTCTTT. Translating it yields CASSFYNLMNTEAFF.

This clonotype has at least ten counts. CDR3 coding DNA: TGTGCCAGCAGTTTAAGACCCCTCGGGGCTTTCTTT. It specifies CASSLRPLGAFF. The chain links TRBV12-3 or TRBV12-4 to TRBJ1-1; D remains unclear. The CDR3 runs to 12 residues. The V end was cut by 2 bases, the J end by 11 bases, with 12 bases between.

The CDR3 is CSARLLAGEVGTQETQYF. The DNA of the CDR3 is TGCAGTGCGCGATTACTAGCGGGGGAGGTTGGGACCCAAGAGACCCAGTACTTC. This chain connects TRBV20-1 to TRBJ2-5; 11 nucleotides agree with TRBD2. The V gene's germline CDR1 is DFQATT and CDR2 SNEGSKA (reference sequence). The junction had 16 bases not matched to a gene; V was cut back by 6 bases and J by 1 base. This CDR3 spans 18 amino acids.

This rearrangement joins TRBV20-1 to TRBJ1-5; D call uncertain. Germline lookup yields CDR1 DFQATT and CDR2 SNEGSKA (reference sequence). V was clipped by 6 bases and J by 2 bases, with 17 bases between them. The CDR3 totals 15 residues. The CDR3 is CSAHPGGRGNQPQHF. The CDR3 DNA sequence: TGCAGTGCCCACCCCGGAGGAAGGGGCAATCAGCCCCAGCATTTT.

In this sample, this clonotype turned up many times. The chain has TRBV20-1 and TRBJ2-5, with unresolved D. Trimming cost V 4 bases and J 5 bases, with 5 bases left between them. The germline V gene encodes CDR1 DFQATT and CDR2 SNEGSKA (reference sequence). The CDR3 sequence is 10 residues long. The CDR3 DNA follows: TGCAGTGCTACTGTGGAGACCCAGTACTTC. Residues: CSATVETQYF.

This clonotype was seen many times. The chain links TRBV5-1 to TRBJ2-2; TRBD1 agrees at 10 bases. The CDR3 runs 16 residues. Germline CDR1 SGHRS, CDR2 YFSETQ. V lost 4 bases, J lost 0 bases, and 3 bases stayed unmatched. As DNA, the CDR3 is TGCGCCAGCAGCGTCGGGACAGGGGCGAACACCGGGGAGCTGTTTTTT. As protein: CASSVGTGANTGELFF.

The rearrangement uses TRBV10-3 and TRBJ2-7; 8 positions match TRBD2. CDR3 length: 15 residues. Looked up from germline, CDR1 is ENHRY and CDR2 is SYGVKD. After removal of 0 bases from V and 2 bases from J, the junction contained 3 bases not matched to a gene. The CDR3 DNA reads as TGTGCCATCAGTGAGTCTGGCGGGGGGCCCTACGAGCAGTACTTC. Translated, it gives CAISESGGGPYEQYF.

This clonotype has a handful of counts. This sequence joins TRBV29-1 and TRBJ1-4; the D gene is possibly TRBD1 (5 bases). Trimming shortened V by 4 bases and J by 5 bases, and 14 bases separated the two germline ends. Germline values: CDR1 SQVTM, CDR2 ANQGSEA. The CDR3 totals 14 residues. CDR3 coding DNA: TGCAGCGTTGCTCCCGGGACTCTAAATGAAAAACTGTTTTTT. Amino acids: CSVAPGTLNEKLFF.